This is a list of T cell receptor beta chains from one sample in a study of shared clonotypes between healthy human individuals. Only in-frame clones appear in the TCRdb table, and some are missing; sequencing was by immunoSEQ multiplex PCR. The sample consists of 1.6 million or so clones, approximately 98.5% of them appearing once. The specimen sequenced was naive CD4+ T cells sorted from blood. The receptors here all came from a man aged 30 to 39 in good health. Both conserved end residues are part of each CDR3. D genes are given only for firm matches. The listing skips clone size in some rows; elsewhere it reads once, few, many or a size class.

D	size	J	V	DNA	CDR3
TRBD2	.	TRBJ2-3	TRBV4-1	TGCGCCAGCAGCCCCTACCCTAGCGGGAGCACAGATACGCAGTATTTT	CASSPYPSGSTDTQYF
.	.	TRBJ1-3	TRBV30	TGTGCCTGGCGAGGGCGAGGGAGCTCTGGAAACACCATATATTTT	CAWRGRGSSGNTIYF
TRBD1	once	TRBJ2-7	TRBV7-8	TGTGCCAGCAGCTTAGGGGGACAGCTCGAGCAGTACTTC	CASSLGGQLEQYF
.	.	TRBJ2-2	TRBV4-3	TGCGCCAGCAGCCAAGGTAGTAGAACGGCCACCGGGGAGCTGTTTTTT	CASSQGSRTATGELFF
TRBD2	.	TRBJ2-5	TRBV7-2	TGTGCCAGCAGCAACCTACCGGGACTAGGTACGGAGACCCAGTACTTC	CASSNLPGLGTETQYF
TRBD2	.	TRBJ2-5	TRBV11-2	TGTGCCAGCAGCTTAGCCGCTAGCGGGACGGAGACCCAGTACTTC	CASSLAASGTETQYF
.	.	TRBJ2-4	TRBV7-2	TGTGCCAGCAGCCCGAAGGGGGGCTCCAAAAACATTCAGTACTTC	CASSPKGGSKNIQYF
.	.	TRBJ1-4	TRBV2	TGTGCCAGCAGTTACGAAGCTAATGAAAAACTGTTTTTT	CASSYEANEKLFF
.	.	TRBJ2-3	TRBV18	TGTGCCAGCTCACCACCCCAGGGACAAGCGCAGTATTTT	CASSPPQGQAQYF
.	once	TRBJ2-3	TRBV28	TGTGCCAGCAGTTTTAGCGGATACACAGATACGCAGTATTTT	CASSFSGYTDTQYF
.	once	TRBJ2-7	TRBV5-1	TGCGCCAGCAGCTCTCGCGGGACTGTCTACGAGCAGTACTTC	CASSSRGTVYEQYF
.	.	TRBJ2-2	TRBV19	TGTGCCAGTAGTATCCTCTACTTAACGGGGGAGCTGTTTTTT	CASSILYLTGELFF
TRBD1	.	TRBJ2-1	TRBV7-2	TGTGCCAGCAGCTTAATGGCCGGGACAGGGTACAATGAGCAGTTCTTC	CASSLMAGTGYNEQFF
.	.	TRBJ2-6	TRBV18	TGTGCCAGCTCCAACCAAGACAGAGCTATCTCTGGGGCCAACGTCCTGACTTTC	CASSNQDRAISGANVLTF
.	few	TRBJ1-5	TRBV7-9	TGTGCCAGCAGCCGCCCCCTTCAGCCCCAGCATTTT	CASSRPLQPQHF
.	.	TRBJ1-2	TRBV18	TGTGCCAGCTCACCAGAACAGGTCTATGGCTACACCTTC	CASSPEQVYGYTF
.	once	TRBJ2-7	TRBV15	TGTGCCACCAGCAGGACCCCGGGACACACTCCCTACGAGCAGTACTTC	CATSRTPGHTPYEQYF
TRBD1	.	TRBJ2-5	TRBV28	TGTGCCAGCAGTCTGTCGGCAGGGGGCAATTTAGGGACCCAGTACTTC	CASSLSAGGNLGTQYF
.	.	TRBJ1-5	TRBV14	TGTGCCAGCAGCCTTTTGTCTGGACGGGGCAATCAGCCCCAGCATTTT	CASSLLSGRGNQPQHF
TRBD2	.	TRBJ2-1	TRBV7-3	TGTGCCAGCAGCTTAACGGGACTAGCGGGAGACCGTCCCTCCTACAATGAGCAGTTCTTC	CASSLTGLAGDRPSYNEQFF
TRBD2	.	TRBJ2-5	TRBV29-1	TGCAGCGTGCGGGGGACTAGCGGCCCCCGAATGGAGACCCAGTACTTC	CSVRGTSGPRMETQYF
TRBD2	.	TRBJ2-3	TRBV7-2	TGTGCCAGCAGCGCCGGGACTAGCGGGAGAGGAGATACGCAGTATTTT	CASSAGTSGRGDTQYF
.	.	TRBJ1-2	TRBV6-1	TGTGCCAGCAGTGCAGGGAGGGACTATGGCTACACCTTC	CASSAGRDYGYTF
.	.	TRBJ1-1	TRBV7-2	TGTGCCAGCAGCTCCGGACACCAGAACACTGAAGCTTTCTTT	CASSSGHQNTEAFF
TRBD1	.	TRBJ1-4	TRBV19	TGTGCCAGTAGCACATTCTTGCCGACAGGGAATAATGAAAAACTGTTTTTT	CASSTFLPTGNNEKLFF
TRBD1	.	TRBJ2-7	TRBV4-3	TGCGCCAGCAGCCAGGGACAGGAGGGCTCCTACGAGCAGTACTTC	CASSQGQEGSYEQYF
.	.	TRBJ2-3	TRBV29-1	TGCAGCGTTGAAAGGGTCTTTGACAATACGCAGTATTTT	CSVERVFDNTQYF
.	.	TRBJ2-7	TRBV28	TGTGCCAGCAGTTTAGTGGCCAGCTCCTACGAGCAGTACTTC	CASSLVASSYEQYF
.	.	TRBJ1-1	TRBV4-3	TGCGCCAGCAGCCAAGCGACAGGTTCGGGCTCCGCTTTCTTT	CASSQATGSGSAFF
.	.	TRBJ2-3	TRBV7-8	TGTGCCAGCAGCCCTAACAACCCCGGTACGCAGTATTTT	CASSPNNPGTQYF
TRBD1	.	TRBJ2-1	TRBV27	TGTGCCAGCAGTTTGAGGGACAGGGTTCAGAATGAGCAGTTCTTC	CASSLRDRVQNEQFF
.	.	TRBJ2-1	TRBV5-1	TGCGCCAGCAGTTGGGACCTCTCCTACAATGAGCAGTTCTTC	CASSWDLSYNEQFF
.	.	TRBJ2-3	TRBV28	TGTGCCAGCAGGGGCGGCGCAGATACGCAGTATTTT	CASRGGADTQYF
.	.	TRBJ2-1	TRBV5-4	TGTGCCAGCAGCCAACCCCTAAATGAGCAGTTCTTC	CASSQPLNEQFF
.	.	TRBJ2-5	TRBV18	TGTGCCAGCTCACCACCGGAGAGACCCACCGGGACCCAGTACTTC	CASSPPERPTGTQYF
.	.	TRBJ1-1	TRBV5-1	TGCGCCAGCAGCTTGGAGGCAAGGACAGTAAACACTGAAGCTTTCTTT	CASSLEARTVNTEAFF
TRBD1	.	TRBJ1-5	TRBV6-1	TGTGCCAGCAGTGGTCCAGGGGGGATTAGCAATCAGCCCCAGCATTTT	CASSGPGGISNQPQHF
TRBD1	.	TRBJ2-1	TRBV6-6	TGTGCCAGCAGCAGGGACAGGGGCTCCTACAATGAGCAGTTCTTC	CASSRDRGSYNEQFF
.	.	TRBJ2-2	TRBV2	TGTGCCAGCAGTGATAGGGCTACGAACACCGGGGAGCTGTTTTTT	CASSDRATNTGELFF
.	.	TRBJ1-2	TRBV7-9	TGTGCCAGCAGCCCCGCAGGACAGTCGTTTAACTATGGCTACACCTTC	CASSPAGQSFNYGYTF
TRBD2	once	TRBJ2-3	TRBV6-5	TGTGCCAGCAAAAGAAGCGGGAGGGCCGGAGATACGCAGTATTTT	CASKRSGRAGDTQYF
.	.	TRBJ1-1	TRBV6-6	TGTGCCAGCAGTTACTTGTTAAGGGGCACTGAAGCTTTCTTT	CASSYLLRGTEAFF